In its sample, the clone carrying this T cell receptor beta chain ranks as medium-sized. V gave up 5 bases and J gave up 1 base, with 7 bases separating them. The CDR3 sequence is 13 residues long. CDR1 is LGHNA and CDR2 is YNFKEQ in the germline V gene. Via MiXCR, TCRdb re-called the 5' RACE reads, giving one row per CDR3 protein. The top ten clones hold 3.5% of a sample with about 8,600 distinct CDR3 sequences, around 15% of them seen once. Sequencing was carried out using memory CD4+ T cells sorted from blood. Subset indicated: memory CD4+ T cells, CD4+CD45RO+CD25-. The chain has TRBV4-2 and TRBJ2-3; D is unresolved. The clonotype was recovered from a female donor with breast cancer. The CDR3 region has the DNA TGTGCCAGCAGCGACGCCGGCACAGATACGCAGTATTTT. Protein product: CASSDAGTDTQYF.